This entry describes one T cell receptor (beta chain). Antigen specificity is unknown. These data originate in a study of graft-versus-host responses after intestinal transplantation. Study at large: Multivisceral, liver-intestinal, or isolated intestinal transplants were given to recipients. Following induction with anti-thymocyte globulin, all recipients were given tacrolimus and steroids for about 3 years.

The repertoire was sequenced with immunoSEQ multiplex PCR; TCRdb's copy has only in-frame clones and lacks some. The data show about 120,000 clones, with approximately 92% seen just once and approximately 0.11% held by the top ten. General study results and limits: The marrow of recipients harbored GvH clones, and ileum or blood showed some of them first. Early post-transplant HvG declines were associated with peak circulating GvH clone levels.

The CDR3 is 14 amino acids. Germline loops: CDR1 SGHTA, CDR2 FQGNSA. V lost 0 bases and J 4 bases, leaving 9 bases between the germline ends. This sequence joins TRBV7-2 and TRBJ2-5; weak D call: TRBD2 (5 bases). The sample in question was unstimulated CD4+ T cells sorted from spleen or lymph node cells, obtained before intestinal transplant. The TCR was taken from a human donor who received an intestinal transplant. In DNA form, the CDR3 reads TGTGCCAGCAGCTTAGCGGGAGTGGGAGAGACCCAGTACTTC. It specifies CASSLAGVGETQYF.